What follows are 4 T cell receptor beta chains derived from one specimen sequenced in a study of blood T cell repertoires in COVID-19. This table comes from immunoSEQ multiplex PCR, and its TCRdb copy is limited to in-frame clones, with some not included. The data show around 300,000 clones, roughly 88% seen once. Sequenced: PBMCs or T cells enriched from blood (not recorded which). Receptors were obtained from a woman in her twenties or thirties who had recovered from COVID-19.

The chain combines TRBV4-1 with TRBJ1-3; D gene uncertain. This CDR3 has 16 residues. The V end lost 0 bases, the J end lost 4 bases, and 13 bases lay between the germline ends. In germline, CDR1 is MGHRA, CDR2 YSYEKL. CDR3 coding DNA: TGCGCCAGCAGCCAAGAAAAACCGGGGATCGGAAACACCATATATTTT. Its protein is CASSQEKPGIGNTIYF.

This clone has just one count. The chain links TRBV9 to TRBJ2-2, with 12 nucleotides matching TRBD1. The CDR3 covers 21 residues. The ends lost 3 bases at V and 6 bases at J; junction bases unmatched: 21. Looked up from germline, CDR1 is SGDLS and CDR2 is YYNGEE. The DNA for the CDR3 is TGTGCCAGCAGCGAACCTCAGACGCGGGAGGGGACAGGGGGCTTGGCCGGGGAGCTGTTTTTT. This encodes CASSEPQTREGTGGLAGELFF.

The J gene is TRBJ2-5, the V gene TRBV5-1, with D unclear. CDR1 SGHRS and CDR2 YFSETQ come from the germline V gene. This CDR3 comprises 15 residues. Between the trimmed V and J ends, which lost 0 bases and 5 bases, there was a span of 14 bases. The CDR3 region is CASSLEPVGRETQYF. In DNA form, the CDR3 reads TGCGCCAGCAGCTTGGAGCCGGTGGGCCGGGAGACCCAGTACTTC. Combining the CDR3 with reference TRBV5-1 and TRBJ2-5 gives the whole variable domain KAGVTQTPRYLIKTRGQQVTLSCSPISGHRSVSWYQQTPGQGLQFLFEYFSETQRNKGNFPGRFSGRQFSNSRSEMNVSTLELGDSALYLCASSLEPVGRETQYFGPGTRLLVL.

CDR3 region: CASSIIPGQGSSTDTQYF. In DNA, the CDR3 is TGTGCCAGCAGTATCATCCCGGGACAGGGGTCCTCCACAGATACGCAGTATTTT. The gene calls are TRBV27 and TRBJ2-3; 10 bases are shared with TRBD1. Germline lookup yields CDR1 MNHEY and CDR2 SMNVEV (reference sequence). V trimming: 5 bases; J trimming: 2 bases; junction bases outside the gene matches: 13. This CDR3 is built from 18 residues.